The rows below give T cell receptor beta chains drawn from one sample of a study of blood T cells in healthy people across ages. TCRdb itself ran the 5' RACE reads through MiXCR, one entry per CDR3 protein. The sample lists around 700,000 distinct CDR3 sequences, 25% seen once, with 9.4% in the top ten. The same sample was also studied in work on T cells of mothers and their children.

The source material was blood. The receptors were gathered from a boy younger than 18 in good health. Each CDR3 is given with its conserved first and last residue. The order of the fields is D gene, J gene, clone size, V gene, CDR3 DNA, CDR3 protein. D genes are given only for firm matches. Expanded clones get a size class; other rows say once, few or many, or leave the size out.

- TRBJ2-5 - TRBV7-2 TGTGCCAGCAGCTTCCGGGACGGAAAAGAGACCCAGTACTTC CASSFRDGKETQYF
- TRBJ2-5 few TRBV3-1 TGTGCCAGCAGCCAAGTGAGTGGGGGGCCGGAAGAGACCCAGTACTTC CASSQVSGGPEETQYF
TRBD2 TRBJ2-1 - TRBV7-3 TGTGCCGGCAGCCCTGGGGAGTGGGAGGGCGGATACAATGAGCAGTTCTTC CAGSPGEWEGGYNEQFF
- TRBJ2-1 - TRBV4-1 TGCGCCAGCAGCCAAGATTGGGGACCGATCAATGAGCAGTTCTTC CASSQDWGPINEQFF
TRBD1 TRBJ2-1 - TRBV5-6 TGTGCCAGCAGCTCGGGGGGACAGGGCGATGAGCAGTTCTTC CASSSGGQGDEQFF
- TRBJ1-2 few TRBV14 TGTGCCAGCAGCCAAGACCAACTTAACTATGGCTACACCTTC CASSQDQLNYGYTF
TRBD1 TRBJ2-2 - TRBV6-5 TGTGCCAGCAGTTCCCCCAGACAGGGTCGCAACACCGGGGAGCTGTTTTTT CASSSPRQGRNTGELFF
- TRBJ2-7 - TRBV6-5 TGTGCCAGCAGTTACGGTAGTTGGTTCTCCTACGAGCAGTACTTC CASSYGSWFSYEQYF
TRBD1 TRBJ1-5 - TRBV3-1 TGTGCCAGCAGCCACAAAGGACAGGGGGGCGAGGTTAGCAATCAGCCCCAGCATTTT CASSHKGQGGEVSNQPQHF
TRBD1 TRBJ2-6 - TRBV9 TGTGCCAGCAGCGACACAGGGGCTGGGGCCAACGTCCTGACTTTC CASSDTGAGANVLTF
TRBD1 TRBJ2-1 few TRBV3-1 TGTGCCAGCAGCCCGGGACAGATAAACTACAATGAGCAGTTCTTC CASSPGQINYNEQFF
- TRBJ2-1 many TRBV5-1 TGCGCCAGCACTCCCAGTTCCTACAATGAGCAGTTCTTC CASTPSSYNEQFF
TRBD1 TRBJ2-5 few TRBV29-1 TGCAGCGTTGAGAGACAGGGACCCCCAGAGACCCAGTACTTC CSVERQGPPETQYF
TRBD1 TRBJ2-7 few TRBV29-1 TGCAGCGTTGCTGACAGGGGGCTACACGAGCAGTACTTC CSVADRGLHEQYF
TRBD1 TRBJ1-2 - TRBV3-1 TGTGCCAGCAGCCAAGCCCCCGTCCCGGGACAGGGTCCCAACTATGGCTACACCTTC CASSQAPVPGQGPNYGYTF
- TRBJ2-5 - TRBV2 TGTGCCAGCAGGGGGACTCCGGCGGGGACCCAGTACTTC CASRGTPAGTQYF
TRBD2 TRBJ2-3 - TRBV5-1 TGCGCCAGCAGCTTGGCCAGCGGGAGAGAAGATACGCAGTATTTT CASSLASGREDTQYF
- TRBJ1-1 few TRBV4-3 TGCGCCAGCAGCCAAGATCCAGGACGGTCCAACGCTGAAGCTTTCTTT CASSQDPGRSNAEAFF
- TRBJ2-7 - TRBV27 TGTGCCAGCAGTCAAACAGAATCCTACGAGCAGTACTTC CASSQTESYEQYF
TRBD2 TRBJ2-1 - TRBV5-5 TGTGCCAGCAGCTTGGTAGGGACTAGCGGAGGTGAGCAGTTCTTC CASSLVGTSGGEQFF
- TRBJ1-1 - TRBV27 TGTGCCAGCAGCGGCCCCGGGGGCCCCCGAGCTGAAGCTTTCTTT CASSGPGGPRAEAFF
- TRBJ2-1 few TRBV7-9 TGTGCCAGCAGCCCTCTATTTAGCTCCTACAATGAGCAGTTCTTC CASSPLFSSYNEQFF
- TRBJ2-3 few TRBV15 TGTGCCACCAGCAGGGATAAAGCAGATACGCAGTATTTT CATSRDKADTQYF
TRBD2 TRBJ2-1 - TRBV20-1 TGCAGTGCTAGCGGGGGGGCCGCGAATGAGCAGTTCTTC CSASGGAANEQFF
TRBD1 TRBJ2-5 - TRBV2 TGTGCCAGCAGAGTTGGACAGGGAGGCGAAGAGACCCAGTACTTC CASRVGQGGEETQYF
- TRBJ1-6 - TRBV6-2/TRBV6-3 TGTGCCAGCAGTTATACAGTAGCAATCGAAGATTATAATTCACCCCTCCACTTT CASSYTVAIEDYNSPLHF
TRBD2 TRBJ2-3 - TRBV29-1 TGCAGCGTTGAACTAGCGGGGGTGACAGATACGCAGTATTTT CSVELAGVTDTQYF
TRBD1 TRBJ2-1 - TRBV3-1 TGTGCCAGCACGGTGGGACAGGGGGCCAATGAGCAGTTCTTC CASTVGQGANEQFF
TRBD2 TRBJ2-2 few TRBV5-1 TGCGCCAGTAGCTTGGACCTAGCGGGAGACACCGGGGAGCTGTTTTTT CASSLDLAGDTGELFF
- TRBJ2-7 - TRBV7-9 TGTGCCAGCAGAGGAACCGACGAGCAGTACTTC CASRGTDEQYF
TRBD1 TRBJ2-1 - TRBV18 TGTGCCAGCTCACCGTTCTTTGGGACAGGGGACAATGAGCAGTTCTTC CASSPFFGTGDNEQFF
- TRBJ2-7 - TRBV4-1 TGCGCCAGCAGCCAAGACCGGACGGCGGCGCAGTACTTC CASSQDRTAAQYF
- TRBJ2-3 few TRBV6-5 TGTGCCAGCAGTTACGCCGGGAGTGGGGTCCCAGATACGCAGTATTTT CASSYAGSGVPDTQYF
TRBD2 TRBJ2-5 few TRBV2 TGTGCCAGCAACGAAGAGGGACTAGTGACGAAGACCCAGTACTTC CASNEEGLVTKTQYF
- TRBJ2-1 - TRBV11-2 TGTGCCAGCAGCTTAGTTTTAGCCTTAAGCTCCTACAATGAGCAGTTCTTC CASSLVLALSSYNEQFF